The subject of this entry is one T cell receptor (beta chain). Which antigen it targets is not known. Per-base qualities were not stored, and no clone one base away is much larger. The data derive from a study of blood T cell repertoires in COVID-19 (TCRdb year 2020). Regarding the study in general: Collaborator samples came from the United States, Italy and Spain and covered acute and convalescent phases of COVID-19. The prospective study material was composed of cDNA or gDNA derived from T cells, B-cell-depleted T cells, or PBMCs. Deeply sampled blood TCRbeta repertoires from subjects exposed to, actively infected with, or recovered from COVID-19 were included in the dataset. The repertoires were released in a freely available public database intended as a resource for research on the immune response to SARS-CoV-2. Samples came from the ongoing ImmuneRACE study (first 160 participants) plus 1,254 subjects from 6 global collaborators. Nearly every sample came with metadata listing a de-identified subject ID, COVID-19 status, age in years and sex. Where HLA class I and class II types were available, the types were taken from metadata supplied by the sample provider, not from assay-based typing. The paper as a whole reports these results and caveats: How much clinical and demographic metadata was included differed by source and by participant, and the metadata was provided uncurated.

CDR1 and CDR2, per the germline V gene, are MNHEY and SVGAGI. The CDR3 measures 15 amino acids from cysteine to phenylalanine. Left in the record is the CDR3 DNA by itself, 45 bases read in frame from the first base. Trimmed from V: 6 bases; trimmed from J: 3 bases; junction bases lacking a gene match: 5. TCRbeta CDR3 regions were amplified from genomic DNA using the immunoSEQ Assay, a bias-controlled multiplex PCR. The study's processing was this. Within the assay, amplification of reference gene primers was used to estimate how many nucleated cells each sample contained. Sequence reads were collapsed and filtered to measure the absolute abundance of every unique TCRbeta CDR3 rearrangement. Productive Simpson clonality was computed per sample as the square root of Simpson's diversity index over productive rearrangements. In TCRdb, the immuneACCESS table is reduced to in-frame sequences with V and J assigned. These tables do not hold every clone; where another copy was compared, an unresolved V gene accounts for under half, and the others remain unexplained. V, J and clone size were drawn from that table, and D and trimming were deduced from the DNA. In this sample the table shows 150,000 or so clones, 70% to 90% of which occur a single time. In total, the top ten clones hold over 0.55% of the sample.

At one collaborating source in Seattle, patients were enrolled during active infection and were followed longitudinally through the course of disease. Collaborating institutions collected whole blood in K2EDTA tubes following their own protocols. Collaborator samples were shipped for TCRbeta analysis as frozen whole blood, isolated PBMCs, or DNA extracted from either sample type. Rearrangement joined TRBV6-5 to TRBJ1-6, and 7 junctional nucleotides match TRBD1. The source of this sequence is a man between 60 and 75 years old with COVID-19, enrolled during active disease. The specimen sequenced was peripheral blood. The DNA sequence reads TGTGCCAGCAGCCCCAGGGGGTTCTATAATTCACCCCTCCACTTT. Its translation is CASSPRGFYNSPLHF.